This TCR beta chain stems from a study of blood T cell repertoires in COVID-19. CDR1 and CDR2 from the germline V gene are LNHNV and YYDKDF (reference sequence). Trimming shortened V by 2 bases and J by 5 bases, and 15 bases separated the two germline ends. CDR3 size: 15 residues. Original handling: The assay estimated nucleated cells by amplifying reference gene primers. The protocol was immunoSEQ multiplex PCR, while the TCRdb copy is restricted to in-frame clones and leaves out a portion. V and J calls and clone size follow that table, whereas D and trimming were derived from the DNA. The table lists about 200,000 clones, 65% to 85% of them singletons, with around 30% in the top ten. This clone was counted a single time.

Source material: peripheral blood. The chain employs TRBV15 and TRBJ1-2; D may be TRBD1 (5 bases). The receptor was derived from a man aged 40-49 years with acute or convalescent COVID-19. The CDR3: CATSRISGTGYGYTF. The CDR3 DNA reads as TGTGCCACCAGCAGAATTTCCGGGACTGGTTATGGCTACACCTTC.